A selection of T cell receptor beta chains follows, all from one sample in a study of cytomegalovirus exposure and HLA in healthy donors. Sequenced by immunoSEQ multiplex PCR; TCRdb stores in-frame clones only, minus some. The sample holds about 150,000 clones, around 79% seen once. Sequences were obtained from PBMCs. The receptors here all came from a male donor in good health and CMV-seronegative. Each CDR3 is given with its conserved first and last residue. The order of the fields is CDR3 DNA, CDR3 protein, V gene, J gene, clone size, D gene. A D gene is named only where the DNA matches it firmly. For some rows the clone size is stated as once, few or many, or as a class when expanded; others skip it.

TGTGCCATCAGTGGTCCGGAGCAAGAGACCCAGTACTTC	CAISGPEQETQYF	TRBV10-3	TRBJ2-5	-	-
TGTGCCACCAACTTCGACAGGGACGGTGGGGAGACCCAGTACTTC	CATNFDRDGGETQYF	TRBV15	TRBJ2-5	-	TRBD1
TGTGCCAGCAGCTTATCCGGCAGGGAGAACACTGAAGCTTTCTTT	CASSLSGRENTEAFF	TRBV7-3	TRBJ1-1	few	-
TGTGCCAGCAGCTTATCCGGGACAGGGGACCACGAGCAGTACTTC	CASSLSGTGDHEQYF	TRBV7-9	TRBJ2-7	-	TRBD1
TGTGCCAGCAGTCCTCGGGGGACAGGGGCTTATAGCAATCAGCCCCAGCATTTT	CASSPRGTGAYSNQPQHF	TRBV2	TRBJ1-5	-	TRBD1
TGTGCCAGTAGGACAGGGACACCGGCTAACTATGGCTACACCTTC	CASRTGTPANYGYTF	TRBV19	TRBJ1-2	-	TRBD1
TGTGCCAGCAGCTTGGGGGGGGGACAGGGATCCTACGAGCAGTACTTC	CASSLGGGQGSYEQYF	TRBV5-4	TRBJ2-7	-	TRBD1
TGTTCCAGCAGCTTAGCAATAGCAGGGTCCACTAATGGCTACACCTTC	CSSSLAIAGSTNGYTF	TRBV7-9	TRBJ1-2	-	-
TGTGCCTGCGTAGCGGGGGGGCAAGAGACCCAGTACTTC	CACVAGGQETQYF	TRBV30	TRBJ2-5	-	TRBD2
TGTGCCAGCAGCTTATTTCCTCTACGGACAGGGGTTAACTATGGCTACACCTTC	CASSLFPLRTGVNYGYTF	TRBV11-3	TRBJ1-2	-	TRBD1
TGCGCCAGCAGTACGTTTTCCCGGGACAGAGAGTGGAATTCACCCCTCCACTTT	CASSTFSRDREWNSPLHF	TRBV23-1	TRBJ1-6	-	TRBD1
TGTGCCAGCAGCGTAGACCAGCCCCGGGGCACAGATACGCAGTATTTT	CASSVDQPRGTDTQYF	TRBV9	TRBJ2-3	-	-
TGCGCCAGCAGCTTGGCCGCCCGGGGGGCGGGAGCTTTAGAGACCCAGTACTTC	CASSLAARGAGALETQYF	TRBV5-1	TRBJ2-5	-	-
TGTGCCAGCAGCTTAAGGGGACTAGTGTTGTTAGATACGCAGTATTTT	CASSLRGLVLLDTQYF	TRBV11-2	TRBJ2-3	-	TRBD2
TGTGCCATCGGGGGGACTTCCCTACTAGACTATGGCTACACCTTC	CAIGGTSLLDYGYTF	TRBV10-3	TRBJ1-2	-	-
TGCAGCGTTCAGGAAGGGGACAGGGGAGGCGAGCAGTACTTC	CSVQEGDRGGEQYF	TRBV29-1	TRBJ2-7	-	TRBD1
TGTGCCAGCAGCCTTAGGCGGACTAGGATTTCCTACAATGAGCAGTTCTTC	CASSLRRTRISYNEQFF	TRBV4-2	TRBJ2-1	-	TRBD2
TGTGCCAGCAGTGCGGGGAACCGTGCTTACAATGAGCAGTTCTTC	CASSAGNRAYNEQFF	TRBV7-9	TRBJ2-1	-	-
TGCGCCAGCAGCCAAGCCGTTCGGAGGGGCCAGGGGGCAAGCGAGCAGTACTTC	CASSQAVRRGQGASEQYF	TRBV4-1	TRBJ2-7	-	TRBD1
TGTGCCAGTAGTATAGGGACGGGGTTCACAGATACGCAGTATTTT	CASSIGTGFTDTQYF	TRBV19	TRBJ2-3	-	-
TGTGCCAGTAGTATTGGGACAGCGTACGAGCAGTACTTC	CASSIGTAYEQYF	TRBV19	TRBJ2-7	-	TRBD1
TGTGCCAGCAGTAGGGGGACAAGCGTTCCCCTCCACTTT	CASSRGTSVPLHF	TRBV11-2	TRBJ1-6	-	-
TGTGCCAGCAGACCCGGGGAGGGGGAAGGGTCACCCCTCCACTTT	CASRPGEGEGSPLHF	TRBV6-6	TRBJ1-6	-	-
TGTGCCAGCAGTCTCCGGGGACAGGGAGTCTATGGCTACACCTTC	CASSLRGQGVYGYTF	TRBV6-1	TRBJ1-2	-	TRBD1
TGTGCCAGCAGTGAAGTGGGCCAGGGGAGTACTGAAGCTTTCTTT	CASSEVGQGSTEAFF	TRBV6-1	TRBJ1-1	few	-
TGTGCCAGCAGCTTTGGGATACCGGGGCGGGGCCCAGAGACCCAGTACTTC	CASSFGIPGRGPETQYF	TRBV5-6	TRBJ2-5	-	-
TGCAGCACGCTGGGTGGGGCCCACTCCTACGAGCAGTACTTC	CSTLGGAHSYEQYF	TRBV29-1	TRBJ2-7	-	-
TGTGCCAGCAGCCCGGACGGGGATCGCGGGTACAATGAGCAGTTCTTC	CASSPDGDRGYNEQFF	TRBV4-2	TRBJ2-1	-	-
TGTGCCTGGAGCGCGACGGGGGCCGGGGAGCTGTTTTTT	CAWSATGAGELFF	TRBV30	TRBJ2-2	-	-
TGCGCCAGCAGCTTGGACAGCTCGAACACTGAAGCTTTCTTT	CASSLDSSNTEAFF	TRBV5-1	TRBJ1-1	-	-
TGCAGCGACGGACAGGGGGGGTATGGCTACACCTTC	CSDGQGGYGYTF	TRBV29-1	TRBJ1-2	once	TRBD1
TGTGCCAGCAGTTACTCAGACAGGATGGACACTGAAGCTTTCTTT	CASSYSDRMDTEAFF	TRBV6-5	TRBJ1-1	-	-
TGTGCCAGCAGCCCGACTAGCGGGGGCGAGGACGAGCAGTACTTC	CASSPTSGGEDEQYF	TRBV5-4	TRBJ2-7	-	TRBD2
TGTGCCAGCTCCCCCGGACAGGGAGGAAGCTATGGCTACACCTTC	CASSPGQGGSYGYTF	TRBV18	TRBJ1-2	-	TRBD1
TGCGCCAGCACCTTCTATCTAGCGGCAAATAGCGATGAGCAGTTCTTC	CASTFYLAANSDEQFF	TRBV5-1	TRBJ2-1	-	TRBD2
TGTGCCAGCGGTGCCCAACTAGCGCTCACAGATACGCAGTATTTT	CASGAQLALTDTQYF	TRBV6-1	TRBJ2-3	-	TRBD2
TGTGCCAGCAGCTTAACTGTAGCGGGAGCATACGAGCAGTACTTC	CASSLTVAGAYEQYF	TRBV7-3	TRBJ2-7	-	TRBD2
TGTGCCAGCAGCCCATACAGGGGGGGGAACACTGAAGCTTTCTTT	CASSPYRGGNTEAFF	TRBV14	TRBJ1-1	few	TRBD1
TGTGCCAGCAGCTTAGTTTTAGGCAGGGGGGAAAATGAGCAGTTCTTC	CASSLVLGRGENEQFF	TRBV11-2	TRBJ2-1	-	-
TGTGCCAGCAGCCTACAGGGGCGTTTAGGAGAGACCCAGTACTTC	CASSLQGRLGETQYF	TRBV7-3	TRBJ2-5	-	TRBD1
TGTGCCTGGAGTGTCGATGGGACAGGAGAGACCCAGTACTTC	CAWSVDGTGETQYF	TRBV30	TRBJ2-5	-	TRBD1
TGCGCCAGCAGCCAAGAACTAGCGGCTTACAATGAGCAGTTCTTC	CASSQELAAYNEQFF	TRBV4-3	TRBJ2-1	-	TRBD2
TGTGCCAGCAGTTTCAACAGGGGCACTGAAGCTTTCTTT	CASSFNRGTEAFF	TRBV27	TRBJ1-1	few	TRBD1
TGTGCCAGCAGACCTGGGACAGGCTCCCCTGAAGCTTTCTTT	CASRPGTGSPEAFF	TRBV6-1	TRBJ1-1	-	TRBD1
TGTGCCAGCAGCTTTTTGAGGACAGGGGAGCACGAGCAGTACTTC	CASSFLRTGEHEQYF	TRBV11-1	TRBJ2-7	-	TRBD1